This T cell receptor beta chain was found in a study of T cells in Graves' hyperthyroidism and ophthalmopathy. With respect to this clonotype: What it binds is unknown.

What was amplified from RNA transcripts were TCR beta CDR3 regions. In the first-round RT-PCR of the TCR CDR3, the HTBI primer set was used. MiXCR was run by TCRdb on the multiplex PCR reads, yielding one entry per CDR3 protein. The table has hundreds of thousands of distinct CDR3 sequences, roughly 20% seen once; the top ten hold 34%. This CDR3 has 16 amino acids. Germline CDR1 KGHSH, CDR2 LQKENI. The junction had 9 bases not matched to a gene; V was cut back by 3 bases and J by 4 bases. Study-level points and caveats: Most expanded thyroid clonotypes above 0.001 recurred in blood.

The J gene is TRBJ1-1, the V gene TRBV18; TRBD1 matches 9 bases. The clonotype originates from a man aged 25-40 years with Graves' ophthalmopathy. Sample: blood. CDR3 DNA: TGTGCCAGCTCACCTTGGACAGGGGCGATGGGCACTGAAGCTTTCTTT. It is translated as CASSPWTGAMGTEAFF.